This T cell receptor beta chain was documented in a study of shared clonotypes between healthy human individuals. Whole-study context: Donors, aged 18 to 49, were a couple of women and three men.

Genomic DNA from each subset was divided evenly over several immunoSEQ plates. Each unsorted PBMC replicate got 300 ng genomic DNA, roughly 30,000 genomes. The assay was immunoSEQ multiplex PCR, and TCRdb's table has in-frame clones only and misses some. The sample shows about 480,000 clones, almost 80% of them seen only once. Germline CDR1 reads MGHDK; CDR2 reads SYGVNS. The CDR3 runs 14 residues. V shed 2 bases and J 6 bases; nucleotides not matched to a gene: 3. This chain uses TRBV25-1 with TRBJ2-1; 8 positions match TRBD2. The source material was PBMCs. The TCR comes from a woman in her forties in good health. Some clones in this sample may be carry-over from other donors' samples. This CDR3 reads CASSEAGGGNEQFF. CDR3 in DNA: TGTGCCAGCAGTGAAGCGGGAGGAGGCAATGAGCAGTTCTTC.